This T cell receptor (beta chain) is from a study of blood T cell repertoires in COVID-19. Study summary: Researchers got acute and convalescent COVID-19 samples from the United States, Italy and Spain.

The study recruited people aged roughly 18 to 100 years across 24 US areas. In the authors' workflow: Cell counts per sample came from amplifying reference gene primers. Profiled with immunoSEQ multiplex PCR; TCRdb holds only in-frame clones, not every one. V, J and clone size are those of that table, while D and trimming were read from the DNA. The table has roughly 430,000 clones, nearly 90% seen once. There are 14 residues in the CDR3. The V end was cut by 5 bases, the J end by 3 bases, with 16 bases between. From germline, CDR1 is SQVTM and CDR2 ANQGSEA. The clonotype originates from a woman aged 40 to 50 with acute COVID-19. The rearrangement links TRBV29-1 to TRBJ1-1; D perhaps matches TRBD1 (5 bases). The sample was PBMCs or T cells enriched from blood (not recorded which). The CDR3 spells CSVSLGGTYTEAFF. As DNA, the CDR3 is TGCAGCGTTTCTCTCGGGGGTACCTACACTGAAGCTTTCTTT.